The 23 T cell receptor beta chains presented below share a single source sample, sequenced in a study of shared clonotypes between healthy human individuals. Libraries were prepared by immunoSEQ multiplex PCR; TCRdb keeps only in-frame clonotypes and omits some of them. The table has approximately 2,000,000 clones, 90% to 95% seen once; the top ten hold less than 2%. CD45RO-negative cells were positively selected for CCR7, leaving out terminally differentiated effector memory CD45RA+ cells. Material for sequencing was naive CD8+ T cells from PBMCs. Source of these receptors: a man between 18 and 35 years old in good health. Some clones in this sample may be carry-over from other donors' samples.

The J gene is TRBJ2-2, the V gene TRBV27; D could derive from TRBD1 or TRBD2 (7 bases each). The V end was cut by 3 bases, the J end by 7 bases, with 24 bases between. This CDR3 is 18 amino acids long. Germline CDR1 is MNHEY and CDR2 is SMNVEV (reference sequence). In DNA, the CDR3 is TGTGCCAGCAGTTTGATTGTAGACAGGGCGGGAGTCGTCGGGGAGCTGTTTTTT. Amino acid sequence: CASSLIVDRAGVVGELFF.

The V call is TRBV7-2, the J call TRBJ2-7, with D possibly being TRBD1 (5 bases). The CDR3 is made up of 16 amino acids. Per germline, CDR1 SGHTA and CDR2 FQGNSA. Trimming took 5 bases from V and 0 from J, leaving 17 bases between them. CDR3 loop: CASSPSVGPISYEQYF. DNA of the CDR3: TGTGCCAGCAGCCCGTCGGTGGGGCCGATCTCCTACGAGCAGTACTTC.

The V call is TRBV5-1, the J call TRBJ2-3; 9 nucleotides agree with TRBD2. The V and J ends lost 6 bases and 2 bases, in that order; junction bases with no gene match: 7. CDR3 length equals 15 residues. Germline V gives CDR1 SGHRS, CDR2 YFSETQ. The CDR3 region is CASNTLAGYTDTQYF. CDR3 in DNA: TGCGCCAGCAATACACTAGCGGGTTACACAGATACGCAGTATTTT.

The chain has TRBV7-8 and TRBJ2-7, with D unclear. Germline V gives CDR1 SGHVS, CDR2 FQNEAQ. V dropped 4 bases and J dropped 5 bases, with 6 bases sitting between them. CDR3 length: 11 amino acids. CDR3 bases: TGTGCCAGCAGCTCATCAGACGAGCAGTACTTC. This sequence encodes CASSSSDEQYF. Supplemented by reference TRBV7-8 and TRBJ2-7, the full variable domain reads GAGVSQSPRYKVAKRGQDVALRCDPISGHVSLFWYQQALGQGPEFLTYFQNEAQLDKSGLPSDRFFAERPEGSVSTLKIQRTQQEDSAVYLCASSSSDEQYFGPGTRLTVT.

The chain carries TRBV19 and TRBJ2-1, with a tentative D call TRBD2 (6 bases). The CDR3 spans 15 residues. V was cut by 5 bases and J by 0 bases, with 11 bases left in between. Germline CDR1 and CDR2: LNHDA and SQIVND (reference sequence). This CDR3 reads CASSLGLRSYNEQFF. Written as DNA, the CDR3 is TGTGCCAGTAGTTTGGGACTCCGCTCCTACAATGAGCAGTTCTTC.

The chain is built from TRBV4-1 and TRBJ2-1, with D unresolved. V was clipped by 1 base and J by 3 bases, with 19 bases between them. The CDR3 consists of 18 residues. The germline V gene encodes CDR1 MGHRA and CDR2 YSYEKL. CDR3 loop: CASSQVGIPVGRYNEQFF. CDR3 DNA: TGCGCCAGCAGCCAAGTTGGTATACCCGTCGGTCGCTACAATGAGCAGTTCTTC.

The chain uses TRBV9 and TRBJ2-1; tentatively, D is TRBD2 (5 bases). The CDR3 has 13 residues. Germline assignment: CDR1 SGDLS and CDR2 YYNGEE. Between the trimmed V and J ends, which lost 4 bases and 7 bases, there was a span of 12 bases. CDR3 protein: CASSSGVGNEQFF. The CDR3 DNA is TGTGCCAGCAGCTCCGGGGTGGGTAATGAGCAGTTCTTC. Drawing the rest from reference TRBV9 and TRBJ2-1, the complete variable domain is DSGVTQTPKHLITATGQRVTLRCSPRSGDLSVYWYQQSLDQGLQFLIQYYNGEERAKGNILERFSAQQFPDLHSELNLSSLELGDSALYFCASSSGVGNEQFFGPGTRLTVL.

Notes on this clone: This sample also contains other DNA sequences that code for the same CDR3. This chain joins TRBV30 and TRBJ2-7, with D tentatively TRBD1 (6 bases). Trimming removed 2 bases at V and 0 bases at J, with 8 bases between. The CDR3 is made up of 13 amino acids. The V gene's germline CDR1 is GTSNPN and CDR2 SVGIG (reference sequence). The CDR3 reads CAWSTGNSYEQYF. Here the CDR3 DNA reads TGTGCCTGGAGTACAGGGAACTCCTACGAGCAGTACTTC.

This chain joins TRBV27 and TRBJ2-1; D uncertain. Trimming removed 1 base at V and 4 bases at J, with 8 bases between. Germline V gene sequence: CDR1 MNHEY, CDR2 SMNVEV (reference sequence). The CDR3 is 14 residues long. As DNA, the CDR3 is TGTGCCAGCAGTTTATTCCCGGATTACAATGAGCAGTTCTTC. Protein: CASSLFPDYNEQFF.

The chain employs TRBV7-8 and TRBJ1-1, with 7 positions matching TRBD1. Germline-derived CDR1 and CDR2 are SGHVS and FQNEAQ. The J segment lost 11 bases and the V segment lost 5 bases, leaving 17 bases of the junction unmatched. The CDR3 has 15 amino acids. The DNA of the CDR3 is TGTGCCAGCAGCGTCAGACAGGGCCTCATCTTGGGGGCTTTCTTT. This translates into CASSVRQGLILGAFF.

The CDR3 reads CASSFFGDNNEKLFF. DNA for the CDR3: TGTGCCAGCAGTTTCTTCGGAGATAACAATGAAAAACTGTTTTTT. J is TRBJ1-4 and V is TRBV28; no clear D gene. The V and J ends lost 3 bases and 5 bases respectively, with 13 bases between them. Germline V CDR1 and CDR2: MDHEN, SYDVKM. CDR3 size: 15 residues.

The chain links TRBV10-1 to TRBJ2-5; the D gene is possibly TRBD1 (5 bases). CDR3 length: 13 residues. Trimming took 2 bases from V and 5 from J, leaving 9 bases between them. Germline-derived CDR1 and CDR2 are WNHNN and SYGVQD (reference sequence). CDR3 sequence (DNA): TGCGCCAGCAGTGAGGCAGGGTGGGAGACCCAGTACTTC. This codes for CASSEAGWETQYF.

The J gene is TRBJ2-1, the V gene TRBV2; 8 nucleotides agree with TRBD1. This CDR3 spans 14 amino acids. The germline CDR1 and CDR2 sequences are SNHLY and FYNNEI. V dropped 3 bases and J dropped 8; count of bases not matched to a gene: 6. The CDR3 nucleotides read TGTGCCAGCAGTGACTACAGGGGGGCTGATGAGCAGTTCTTC. Translated, it gives CASSDYRGADEQFF.

In this sample, this clone turned up once. The V call is TRBV7-9, the J call TRBJ2-1, with TRBD2 identical over 10 bases. From germline, CDR1 is SEHNR and CDR2 FQNEAQ (reference sequence). The CDR3 has 17 amino acids. V lost 3 bases, J lost 5 bases, and 10 bases stayed unmatched. The CDR3 DNA follows: TGTGCCAGCAGCTTTTTATCCCTAGCGGGAGCCGACAATGAGCAGTTCTTC. This codes for CASSFLSLAGADNEQFF.

This chain connects TRBV2 to TRBJ2-1; unclear D gene. The CDR3 runs to 17 residues. Germline assignment: CDR1 SNHLY and CDR2 FYNNEI. Trimming left V 0 bases short and J 0 bases short, with 12 bases between. This chain's CDR3 is CASSEARGPSSYNEQFF. The CDR3 DNA reads TGTGCCAGCAGTGAAGCGCGCGGCCCGAGCTCCTACAATGAGCAGTTCTTC.

The rearrangement joins TRBV5-1 to TRBJ2-5, with D possibly TRBD1 on 5 matching bases. Trimming cost V 5 bases and J 2 bases, with 16 bases left between them. CDR1 and CDR2 (germline): SGHRS, YFSETQ. The CDR3 has 15 residues. CDR3 coding DNA: TGCGCCAGCAGTTCCCTAGGACACTCGCAAGAGACCCAGTACTTC. Encoded protein: CASSSLGHSQETQYF.

CDR3 nucleotide sequence: TGCAGCGTTGGGTCCGCATACACCGGGGAGCTGTTTTTT. The encoded protein is CSVGSAYTGELFF. The genes are TRBV29-1 and TRBJ2-2; D not resolved. The ends were cut back, 4 bases at V and 3 bases at J, with 9 bases in the middle. The CDR3 is 13 amino acids. The germline V gene has CDR1 SQVTM and CDR2 ANQGSEA.

The rearrangement joins TRBV27 to TRBJ2-3; unclear D gene. Trimming pared 4 bases from V and 2 bases from J, leaving 7 bases between. This CDR3 spans 13 amino acids. Per the germline V gene, CDR1 is MNHEY and CDR2 is SMNVEV (reference sequence). CDR3 in amino acids: CASSWSSTDTQYF. The CDR3 DNA sequence: TGTGCCAGCAGTTGGAGTTCCACAGATACGCAGTATTTT.

The gene calls are TRBV13 and TRBJ1-2; 9 bases match TRBD1. Germline trimming cut 5 bases from V and 7 bases from J; bases unmatched to any gene: 11. Germline CDR1 is PRHDT and CDR2 is FYEKMQ (reference sequence). The CDR3 consists of 15 residues. CDR3 region: CASSRRDRAFGGYTF. The DNA for the CDR3 is TGTGCCAGCAGCCGACGGGACAGGGCGTTCGGTGGCTACACCTTC.

The J gene is TRBJ2-1, the V gene TRBV28; weak D call: TRBD2 (6 bases). Between the trimmed V and J ends, which lost 6 bases and 4 bases, there was a span of 13 bases. Looked up from germline, CDR1 is MDHEN and CDR2 is SYDVKM. The CDR3 is 14 amino acids. The CDR3 DNA reads TGTGCCAGCAGGTCGGGACTCATTTACAATGAGCAGTTCTTC. Protein sequence: CASRSGLIYNEQFF.

The chain has TRBV6-5 and TRBJ1-1, with 9 nucleotides matching TRBD1. With V trimmed by 4 bases and J by 7 bases, 4 bases remained unmatched. The CDR3 loop spans 13 amino acids. Germline CDR1 reads MNHEY; CDR2 reads SVGAGI. Here the CDR3 reads CASSFDRGVEAFF. The CDR3 DNA reads as TGTGCCAGCAGTTTCGACAGGGGGGTTGAAGCTTTCTTT.

The DNA for the CDR3 is TGTGCCAGCAGTCAGACAGGGGACTATGGCTACACCTTC. Protein product: CASSQTGDYGYTF. V gene TRBV27 combines with J gene TRBJ1-2; TRBD1 agrees at 8 bases. Germline values: CDR1 MNHEY, CDR2 SMNVEV (reference sequence). The CDR3 has 13 amino acids. J gave up 3 bases and V 5 bases, and 2 bases lay outside the gene matches.

The CDR3 region is CASSPRTSTPYEQYF. The DNA for the CDR3 is TGTGCCAGCAGCCCACGGACATCAACCCCCTACGAGCAGTACTTC. The gene calls are TRBV27 and TRBJ2-7; D perhaps matches TRBD1 (5 bases). The CDR3 extends over 15 amino acids. V was pared by 6 bases and J by 2 bases, with 17 bases between. Germline V CDR1 and CDR2: MNHEY, SMNVEV (reference sequence).